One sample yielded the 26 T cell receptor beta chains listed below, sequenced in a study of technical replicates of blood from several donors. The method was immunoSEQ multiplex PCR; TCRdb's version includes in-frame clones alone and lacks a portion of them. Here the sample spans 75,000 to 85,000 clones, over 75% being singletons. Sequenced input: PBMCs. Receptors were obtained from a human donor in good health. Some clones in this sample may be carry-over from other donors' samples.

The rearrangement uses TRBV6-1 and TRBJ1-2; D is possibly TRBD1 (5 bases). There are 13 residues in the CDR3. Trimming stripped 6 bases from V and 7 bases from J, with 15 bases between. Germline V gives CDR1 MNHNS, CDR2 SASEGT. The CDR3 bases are TGTGCCAGCAGAGGGGTCAGCCTGGGTGGCTACACCTTC. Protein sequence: CASRGVSLGGYTF.

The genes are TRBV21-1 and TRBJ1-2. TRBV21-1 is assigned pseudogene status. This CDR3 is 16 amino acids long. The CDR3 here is CASRVGGEIITYGYTF. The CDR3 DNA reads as TGTGCCAGCAGGGTTGGGGGGGAGATCATCACTTATGGCTACACCTTC.

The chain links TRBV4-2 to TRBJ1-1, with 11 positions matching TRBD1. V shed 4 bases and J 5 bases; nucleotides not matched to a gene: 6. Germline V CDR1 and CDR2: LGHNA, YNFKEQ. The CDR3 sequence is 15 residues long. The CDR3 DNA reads TGTGCCAGCAGCCCATGGGGGACAGGGGGGACTGAAGCTTTCTTT. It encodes CASSPWGTGGTEAFF.

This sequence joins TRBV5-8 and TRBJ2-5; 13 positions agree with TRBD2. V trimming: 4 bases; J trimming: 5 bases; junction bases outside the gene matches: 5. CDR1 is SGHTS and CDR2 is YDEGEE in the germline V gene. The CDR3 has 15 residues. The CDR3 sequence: CASSTSGGAWETQYF. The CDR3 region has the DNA TGTGCCAGCAGCACTAGCGGGGGGGCCTGGGAGACCCAGTACTTC.

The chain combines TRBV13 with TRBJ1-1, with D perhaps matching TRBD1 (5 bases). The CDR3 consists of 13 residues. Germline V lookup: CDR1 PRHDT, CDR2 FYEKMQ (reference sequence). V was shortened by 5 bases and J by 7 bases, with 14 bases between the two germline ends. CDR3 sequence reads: CASSPDSLNEAFF. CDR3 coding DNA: TGTGCCAGCAGCCCTGACAGCCTCAATGAAGCTTTCTTT.

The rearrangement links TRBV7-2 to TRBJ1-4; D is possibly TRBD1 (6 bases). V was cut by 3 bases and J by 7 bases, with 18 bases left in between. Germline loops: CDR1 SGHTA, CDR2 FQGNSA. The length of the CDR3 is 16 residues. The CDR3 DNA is TGTGCCAGCAGCTTGGGAAGGGGGGGGGAACGTGAAAAACTGTTTTTT. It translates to CASSLGRGGEREKLFF.

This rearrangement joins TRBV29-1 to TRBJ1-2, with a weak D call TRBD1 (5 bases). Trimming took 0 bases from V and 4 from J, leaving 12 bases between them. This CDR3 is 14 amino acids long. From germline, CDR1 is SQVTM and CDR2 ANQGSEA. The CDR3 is CSVEDRGYGYGYTF. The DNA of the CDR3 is TGCAGCGTTGAAGATCGGGGGTACGGCTATGGCTACACCTTC.

Here the CDR3 reads CASSLFRGPSRGNEQFF. The CDR3, as DNA: TGTGCCAGCAGCTTATTCCGAGGCCCCTCTCGCGGCAATGAGCAGTTCTTC. The chain joins TRBV7-9 to TRBJ2-1, with D hard to call. CDR1 is SEHNR, CDR2 FQNEAQ, per germline (reference sequence). The CDR3 consists of 17 residues. Between the trimmed V and J ends, which lost 2 bases and 6 bases, there was a span of 20 bases.

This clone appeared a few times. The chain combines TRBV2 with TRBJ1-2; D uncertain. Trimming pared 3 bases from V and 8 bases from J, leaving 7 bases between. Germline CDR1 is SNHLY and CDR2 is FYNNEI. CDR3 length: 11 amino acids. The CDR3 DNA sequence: TGTGCCAGCAGTGATGAAAGCGGCTACACCTTC. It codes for CASSDESGYTF.

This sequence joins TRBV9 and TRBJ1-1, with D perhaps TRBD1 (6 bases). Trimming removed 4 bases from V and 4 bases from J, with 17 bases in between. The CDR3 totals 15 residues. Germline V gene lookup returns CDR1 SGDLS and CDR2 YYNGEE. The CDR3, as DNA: TGTGCCAGCAGCCCCGGACAGCAACGAATCACTGAAGCTTTCTTT. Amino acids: CASSPGQQRITEAFF.

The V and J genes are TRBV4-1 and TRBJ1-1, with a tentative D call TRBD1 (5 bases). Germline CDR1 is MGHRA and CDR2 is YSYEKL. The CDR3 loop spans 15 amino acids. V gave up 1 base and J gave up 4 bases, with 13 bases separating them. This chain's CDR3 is CASSQAAGGGTEAFF. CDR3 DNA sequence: TGCGCCAGCAGCCAAGCTGCCGGGGGGGGCACTGAAGCTTTCTTT.

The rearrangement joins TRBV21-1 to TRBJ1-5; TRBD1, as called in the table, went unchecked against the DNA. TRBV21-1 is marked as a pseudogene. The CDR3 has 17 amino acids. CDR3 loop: CASSLKAAGMGNQPQHF. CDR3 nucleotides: TGTGCCAGCAGCTTAAAGGCGGCAGGGATGGGCAATCAGCCCCAGCATTTT.

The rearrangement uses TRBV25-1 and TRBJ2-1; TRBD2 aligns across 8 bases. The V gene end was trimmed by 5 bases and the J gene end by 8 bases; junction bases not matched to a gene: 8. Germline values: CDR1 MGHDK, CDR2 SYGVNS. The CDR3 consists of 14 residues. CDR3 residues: CASSRAGDLHEQFF. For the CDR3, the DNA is TGTGCCAGCAGTAGAGCGGGAGATCTCCATGAGCAGTTCTTC.

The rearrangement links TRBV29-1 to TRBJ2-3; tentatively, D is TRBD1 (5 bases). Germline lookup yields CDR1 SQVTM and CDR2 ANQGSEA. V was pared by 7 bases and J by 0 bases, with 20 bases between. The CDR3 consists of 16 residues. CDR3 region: CSARLQGPRSTDTQYF. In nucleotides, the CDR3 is TGCAGCGCGAGGCTCCAGGGTCCTCGTAGCACAGATACGCAGTATTTT.

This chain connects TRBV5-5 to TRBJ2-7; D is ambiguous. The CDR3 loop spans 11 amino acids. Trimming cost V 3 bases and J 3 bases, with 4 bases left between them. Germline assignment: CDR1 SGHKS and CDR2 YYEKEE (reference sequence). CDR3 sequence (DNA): TGTGCCAGCAGCTCCAGCTACGAGCAGTACTTC. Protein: CASSSSYEQYF. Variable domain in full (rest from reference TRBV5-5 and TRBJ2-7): DAGVTQSPTHLIKTRGQQVTLRCSPISGHKSVSWYQQVLGQGPQFIFQYYEKEERGRGNFPDRFSARQFPNYSSELNVNALLLGDSALYLCASSSSYEQYFGPGTRLTVT.

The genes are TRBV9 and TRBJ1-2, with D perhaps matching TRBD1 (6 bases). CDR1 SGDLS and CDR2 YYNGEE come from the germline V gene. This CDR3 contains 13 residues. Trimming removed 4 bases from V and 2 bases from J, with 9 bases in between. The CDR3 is CASSTDRNYGYTF. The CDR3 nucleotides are TGTGCCAGCAGCACGGACAGAAACTATGGCTACACCTTC.

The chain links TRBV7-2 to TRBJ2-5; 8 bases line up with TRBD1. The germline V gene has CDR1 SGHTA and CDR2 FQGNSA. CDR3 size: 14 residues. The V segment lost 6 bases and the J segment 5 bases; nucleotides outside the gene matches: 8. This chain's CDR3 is CASSRPDRAETQYF. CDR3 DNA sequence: TGTGCCAGCAGTCGTCCGGACAGGGCCGAGACCCAGTACTTC.

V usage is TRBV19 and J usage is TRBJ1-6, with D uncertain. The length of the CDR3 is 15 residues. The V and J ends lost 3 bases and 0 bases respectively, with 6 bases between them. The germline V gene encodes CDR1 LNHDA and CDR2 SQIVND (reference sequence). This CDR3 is CASSMLSSYNSPLHF. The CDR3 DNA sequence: TGTGCCAGTAGTATGTTGAGCTCCTATAATTCACCCCTCCACTTT.

The DNA of the CDR3 is TGTGCCAGCACCGTTAGCGGGGGCACCTACGAGCAGTACTTC. Translated: CASTVSGGTYEQYF. The chain uses TRBV28 and TRBJ2-7; 9 bases line up with TRBD2. Trimming removed 7 bases from V and 2 bases from J; junction bases left unmatched: 6. Germline CDR1 reads MDHEN; CDR2 reads SYDVKM. This CDR3 spans 14 amino acids. The entire variable domain, with the rest obtained from reference TRBV28 and TRBJ2-7, is as follows: DVKVTQSSRYLVKRTGEKVFLECVQDMDHENMFWYRQDPGLGLRLIYFSYDVKMKEKGDIPEGYSVSREKKERFSLILESASTNQTSMYLCASTVSGGTYEQYFGPGTRLTVT.

The CDR3 reads CASGLAATYEQYF. CDR3 DNA sequence: TGTGCCAGCGGACTAGCGGCAACCTACGAGCAGTACTTC. The rearrangement links TRBV27 to TRBJ2-7, with 10 positions matching TRBD2. V shed 8 bases, J shed 2 bases, and the junction held 3 bases outside the gene matches. The CDR3 spans 13 residues. CDR1 and CDR2 (germline): MNHEY, SMNVEV (reference sequence).

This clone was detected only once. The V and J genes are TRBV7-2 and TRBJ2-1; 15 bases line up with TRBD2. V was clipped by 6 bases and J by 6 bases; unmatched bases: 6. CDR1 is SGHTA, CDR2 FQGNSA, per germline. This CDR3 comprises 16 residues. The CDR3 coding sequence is TGTGCCAGCAGGGGACAGGGACTAGCGGGGGGCAATGAGCAGTTCTTC. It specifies CASRGQGLAGGNEQFF.

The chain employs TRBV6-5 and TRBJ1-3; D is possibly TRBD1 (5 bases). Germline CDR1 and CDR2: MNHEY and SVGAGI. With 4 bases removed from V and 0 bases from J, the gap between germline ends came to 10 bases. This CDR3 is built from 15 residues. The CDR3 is CASSFQGNSGNTIYF. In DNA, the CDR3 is TGTGCCAGCAGTTTCCAGGGAAACTCTGGAAACACCATATATTTT.

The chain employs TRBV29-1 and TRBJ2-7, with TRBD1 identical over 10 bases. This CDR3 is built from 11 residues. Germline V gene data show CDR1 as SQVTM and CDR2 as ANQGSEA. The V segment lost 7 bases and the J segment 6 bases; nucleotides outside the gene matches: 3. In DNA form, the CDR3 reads TGCAGCGGGGGGACAGGGGTCGAGCAGTACTTC. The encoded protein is CSGGTGVEQYF.

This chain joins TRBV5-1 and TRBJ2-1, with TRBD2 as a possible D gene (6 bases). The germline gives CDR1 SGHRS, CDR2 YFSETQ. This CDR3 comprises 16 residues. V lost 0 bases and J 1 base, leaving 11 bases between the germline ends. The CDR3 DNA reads TGCGCCAGCAGCTTGGCCGACGGGGGTTCCTACAATGAGCAGTTCTTC. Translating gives CASSLADGGSYNEQFF.

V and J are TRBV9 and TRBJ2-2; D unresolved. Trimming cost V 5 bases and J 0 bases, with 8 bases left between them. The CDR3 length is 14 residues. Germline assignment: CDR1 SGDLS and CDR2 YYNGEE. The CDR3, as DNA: TGTGCCAGCAGGGGTCGGGCGAACACCGGGGAGCTGTTTTTT. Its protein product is CASRGRANTGELFF.

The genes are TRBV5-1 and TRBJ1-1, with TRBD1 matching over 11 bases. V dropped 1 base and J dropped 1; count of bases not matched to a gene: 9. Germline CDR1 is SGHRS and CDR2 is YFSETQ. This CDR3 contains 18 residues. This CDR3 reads CASSLSRDRGDRNTEAFF. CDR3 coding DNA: TGCGCCAGCAGCTTGTCTAGGGACAGGGGGGACAGGAACACTGAAGCTTTCTTT.